Shown below are 32 T cell receptor beta chains from a single sample sequenced in a study of blood T cell repertoires in COVID-19. Method: immunoSEQ multiplex PCR; TCRdb's copy keeps in-frame clones and lacks some. The sample carries some 200,000 clones, almost 80% recorded once. The material sequenced was peripheral blood. The receptors shown here come from a woman in her 70s with acute or convalescent COVID-19.

This clone was picked up a small number of times. The chain uses TRBV7-9 and TRBJ1-2, with D possibly TRBD1 on 6 matching bases. Germline V gene data show CDR1 as SEHNR and CDR2 as FQNEAQ (reference sequence). CDR3 length: 14 residues. Trimming took 5 bases from V and 4 from J, leaving 14 bases between them. The CDR3 sequence is CASSARQDLYGYTF. DNA of the CDR3: TGTGCCAGCAGCGCCAGACAGGACCTCTATGGCTACACCTTC.

The chain recombines TRBV23-1 with TRBJ1-1, with 12 bases aligning to TRBD1. TRBV23-1 is an open reading frame whose function is uncertain. V shed 4 bases and J 5 bases; nucleotides not matched to a gene: 5. This CDR3 is 15 amino acids long. CDR3 amino acids: CASSPGQGAWTEAFF. The CDR3 DNA reads TGCGCCAGCAGTCCGGGACAGGGGGCCTGGACTGAAGCTTTCTTT.

The V call is TRBV18, the J call TRBJ2-3; perhaps TRBD2 as D (6 bases). V lost 3 bases and J lost 1, with 14 bases in between. CDR3 length equals 16 residues. Germline-derived CDR1 and CDR2 are KGHSH and LQKENI. The CDR3 is CASSPQAAGRTDTQYF. For the CDR3, the DNA is TGTGCCAGCTCACCGCAGGCGGCGGGGCGCACAGATACGCAGTATTTT.

The rearrangement links TRBV29-1 to TRBJ1-4; D remains unclear. Germline V gene sequence: CDR1 SQVTM, CDR2 ANQGSEA. This CDR3 region has 11 residues. V shed 7 bases and J shed 5 bases, with 8 bases lying between them. CDR3 in DNA: TGCAGCGCCTCTAACAATGAAAAACTGTTTTTT. It specifies CSASNNEKLFF.

The V and J genes are TRBV6-5 and TRBJ2-7; TRBD2 matches at 12 bases. The CDR3 extends over 15 amino acids. V lost 4 bases and J lost 4; bases outside the gene matches: 5. Looked up from germline, CDR1 is MNHEY and CDR2 is SVGAGI. The CDR3 region is CASSSGLAGFYEQYF. CDR3 bases: TGTGCCAGCAGTTCGGGACTAGCGGGCTTTTACGAGCAGTACTTC.

CDR3 coding DNA: TGTGCCAGCAGCCTTCAGGGAACTGAAGCTTTCTTT. Its protein product is CASSLQGTEAFF. The chain uses TRBV6-6 and TRBJ1-1; a weak D match, TRBD1 (5 bases). Germline CDR1 is MNHNY and CDR2 is SVGAGI (reference sequence). The CDR3 covers 12 residues. With 6 bases removed from V and 5 bases from J, the gap between germline ends came to 10 bases.

The CDR3 region has the DNA TGTGCCAGCAGTGAAGCACTAGCGGGAGAGACCCAGTACTTC. This translates into CASSEALAGETQYF. The V and J genes are TRBV2 and TRBJ2-5, with 9 bases identical to TRBD2. CDR3 length: 14 residues. In germline, CDR1 is SNHLY, CDR2 FYNNEI. Trimming at V came to 0 bases and at J to 4 bases, leaving 0 bases not matched to a gene.

This chain connects TRBV6-5 to TRBJ2-7; 10 bases are a match to TRBD1. Germline CDR1 MNHEY, CDR2 SVGAGI. This CDR3 region has 13 residues. The V segment lost 8 bases and the J segment 5 bases; nucleotides outside the gene matches: 6. CDR3 residues: CASSRTGGNEQYF. Here the CDR3 DNA reads TGTGCCAGCTCTAGGACAGGGGGGAACGAGCAGTACTTC.

The V call is TRBV6-5, the J call TRBJ1-2; no reliable D call. Trimming removed 6 bases at V and 4 bases at J, with 9 bases between. Germline loops: CDR1 MNHEY, CDR2 SVGAGI. The CDR3 covers 12 residues. The CDR3: CASSLGIYGYTF. CDR3 in DNA: TGTGCCAGCAGCCTCGGGATCTATGGCTACACCTTC.

The chain's CDR3 is CASSSRPRTVVGEKLFF. For the CDR3, the DNA is TGTGCCAGTAGTTCCAGGCCCAGGACAGTCGTGGGAGAAAAACTGTTTTTT. The chain recombines TRBV19 with TRBJ1-4, with D possibly being TRBD1 (6 bases). Looked up from germline, CDR1 is LNHDA and CDR2 is SQIVND (reference sequence). Deletions cut 5 bases from V and 8 bases from J, with 24 bases between. The CDR3 length is 17 residues.

This chain links TRBV10-3 with TRBJ2-1, with D possibly being TRBD2 (6 bases). Germline CDR1 ENHRY, CDR2 SYGVKD. V lost 11 bases and J 5 bases, leaving 13 bases between the germline ends. The length of the CDR3 is 12 residues. CDR3 nucleotide sequence: TGTGCCGTCGGGACTCACGACAATGAGCAGTTCTTC. Translation: CAVGTHDNEQFF.

J is TRBJ2-1 and V is TRBV4-1, with TRBD2 matching 12 bases. Germline CDR1 reads MGHRA; CDR2 reads YSYEKL. The J segment lost 10 bases and the V segment lost 5 bases, leaving 12 bases of the junction unmatched. The CDR3 totals 16 residues. DNA for the CDR3: TGCGCCAGCAGCGCCCCCGGGACTAGCGGGTGGGCGGAGCAGTTCTTC. Its protein is CASSAPGTSGWAEQFF.

This chain uses TRBV5-4 with TRBJ2-1; D is unclear. Trimming removed 5 bases at V and 7 bases at J, with 10 bases between. In germline, CDR1 is SGHNT, CDR2 YYREEE (reference sequence). The CDR3 sequence is 12 residues long. CDR3 sequence: CASSISRNEQFF. The CDR3 DNA sequence: TGTGCCAGCAGTATATCGAGAAATGAGCAGTTCTTC.

CDR3 DNA: TGTGCCAGCAGCTTAGACGCAGGGCGTGTTTACAATGAGCAGTTCTTC. It is translated as CASSLDAGRVYNEQFF. The chain links TRBV7-2 to TRBJ2-1, with D maybe TRBD1 (5 bases). The CDR3 spans 16 residues. V lost 1 base to trimming and J lost 4 bases, with 14 bases between them. Germline lookup yields CDR1 SGHTA and CDR2 FQGNSA.

The J gene is TRBJ2-3, the V gene TRBV30, with 7 bases matching TRBD1. V gave up 4 bases and J gave up 1 base; unmatched junction bases: 5. Germline assignment: CDR1 GTSNPN and CDR2 SVGIG (reference sequence). The CDR3 spans 14 residues. CDR3 amino acids: CAWTRGQRTDTQYF. The CDR3 DNA sequence: TGTGCCTGGACGAGGGGACAGCGCACAGATACGCAGTATTTT.

The CDR3 sequence: CASSREGQGLQPQHF. The CDR3 DNA is TGTGCCAGCTCACGGGAGGGACAGGGGCTTCAGCCCCAGCATTTT. V is TRBV18 and J is TRBJ1-5; 10 bases map to TRBD1. Germline values: CDR1 KGHSH, CDR2 LQKENI. There are 15 residues in the CDR3. V lost 4 bases to trimming and J lost 6 bases; unmatched junction nucleotides: 6. Using reference TRBV18 and TRBJ1-5 for the parts outside the CDR3, the full variable domain is NAGVMQNPRHLVRRRGQEARLRCSPMKGHSHVYWYRQLPEEGLKFMVYLQKENIIDESGMPKERFSAEFPKEGPSILRIQQVVRGDSAAYFCASSREGQGLQPQHFGDGTRLSIL.

The chain carries TRBV6-5 and TRBJ2-7; 11 nucleotides match TRBD1. Per germline, CDR1 MNHEY and CDR2 SVGAGI. Trimming cost V 6 bases and J 6 bases; bases outside gene matches: 4. This CDR3 region has 13 residues. Here the CDR3 DNA reads TGTGCCAGCAGCGGGACAGGGGGTTCCGAGCAGTACTTC. The encoded protein is CASSGTGGSEQYF.

The gene calls are TRBV30 and TRBJ1-6; perhaps TRBD1 as D (5 bases). The CDR3 length is 16 residues. Trimming stripped 0 bases from V and 11 bases from J, with 20 bases between. CDR1 and CDR2 from the germline V gene are GTSNPN and SVGIG (reference sequence). The CDR3 here is CAWSVRQTLAVTPLHF. As DNA, the CDR3 is TGTGCCTGGAGTGTAAGACAGACTTTAGCCGTGACACCCCTCCACTTT.

The gene calls are TRBV2 and TRBJ1-5, with D possibly being TRBD1 (5 bases). CDR1 SNHLY and CDR2 FYNNEI come from the germline V gene. Trimming took 4 bases from V and 6 from J, leaving 10 bases between them. The CDR3 contains 13 residues. CDR3 in DNA: TGTGCCAGCAGTGCAGGGTTTACTCAGCCCCAGCATTTT. It translates to CASSAGFTQPQHF.

The chain carries TRBV7-9 and TRBJ1-4; D may be TRBD1 (6 bases). Looked up from germline, CDR1 is SEHNR and CDR2 is FQNEAQ (reference sequence). V lost 5 bases to trimming and J lost 8 bases, with 15 bases between them. This CDR3 is 14 amino acids long. The CDR3 protein is CASSQGGVGEKLFF. CDR3 nucleotide sequence: TGTGCCAGCAGCCAAGGGGGGGTCGGGGAAAAACTGTTTTTT.

In its sample, this clone was seen a few times. V is TRBV5-1 and J is TRBJ2-7, with TRBD2 matching over 7 bases. Germline V gene sequence: CDR1 SGHRS, CDR2 YFSETQ. The CDR3 has 17 amino acids. Losses at the gene ends were 0 bases for V and 1 base for J; bases not matched to a gene: 10. The CDR3: CASSLAGASGISYEQYF. Here the CDR3 DNA reads TGCGCCAGCAGCTTGGCCGGGGCTAGCGGCATATCCTACGAGCAGTACTTC.

The chain has TRBV3-1 (or the pseudogene TRBV3-2) and TRBJ2-2; 8 bases are shared with TRBD1. Looked up from germline, CDR1 is LGHDT and CDR2 is YNNKEL (reference sequence). J lost 7 bases, V lost 2 bases, and 3 bases had no gene match. The CDR3 contains 14 residues. CDR3 DNA: TGTGCCAGCAGCCAACGACAGGGGCGCGGGGAGCTGTTTTTT. This encodes CASSQRQGRGELFF.

V usage is TRBV20-1 and J usage is TRBJ1-4; 8 nucleotides line up with TRBD1. There are 13 residues in the CDR3. V lost 3 bases to trimming and J lost 8 bases; unmatched junction nucleotides: 5. CDR1 is DFQATT and CDR2 is SNEGSKA in the germline V gene (reference sequence). The CDR3 loop is CSASGTGGEKLFF. The CDR3 nucleotides are TGCAGTGCTAGTGGGACAGGAGGCGAAAAACTGTTTTTT.

The V call is TRBV3-1 (or the pseudogene TRBV3-2), the J call TRBJ1-5; D gene unclear. This CDR3 contains 14 residues. V was trimmed by 0 bases and J by 6 bases, leaving 9 bases between them. CDR1 and CDR2 (germline): LGHDT, YNNKEL (reference sequence). The CDR3 nucleotides are TGTGCCAGCAGCCAAGAAGGTCGCGGTCAGCCCCAGCATTTT. This encodes CASSQEGRGQPQHF.

With regard to this clone: This sample includes further DNA sequences coding for the same CDR3. The CDR3 sequence: CASSSTGTGNSPLHF. In DNA form, the CDR3 reads TGCGCCAGCAGCTCGACCGGGACAGGGAACTCACCCCTCCACTTT. V usage is TRBV5-1 and J usage is TRBJ1-6; 9 bases are a match to TRBD1. The V gene's germline CDR1 is SGHRS and CDR2 YFSETQ. Trimming took 3 bases from V and 10 from J; bases not matched to a gene: 8. The CDR3 contains 15 residues.

Only one count was recorded for this clone. V is TRBV7-2 and J is TRBJ2-3, with TRBD2 identical over 7 bases. Trimming took 4 bases from V and 0 from J; bases not matched to a gene: 7. Germline V CDR1 and CDR2: SGHTA, FQGNSA. The CDR3 is made up of 16 amino acids. The CDR3 protein is CASSYPSGPSTDTQYF. The CDR3 DNA sequence: TGTGCCAGCAGCTATCCTAGCGGACCTAGCACAGATACGCAGTATTTT.

This chain uses TRBV11-2 with TRBJ2-7, with TRBD2 matching over 12 bases. Losses at the gene ends were 4 bases for V and 2 bases for J; bases not matched to a gene: 3. Per the germline V gene, CDR1 is SGHAT and CDR2 is FQNNGV. The CDR3 extends over 15 amino acids. The CDR3 nucleotides read TGTGCCAGCAGCTCACGGACTAGCGGGGCCTACGAGCAGTACTTC. This sequence encodes CASSSRTSGAYEQYF.

The J gene is TRBJ2-3, the V gene TRBV5-6, with D tentatively TRBD2 (5 bases). This CDR3 spans 16 amino acids. V lost 3 bases and J 4 bases, leaving 18 bases between the germline ends. Per germline, CDR1 SGHDT and CDR2 YYEEEE. CDR3 DNA: TGTGCCAGCAGCTGGTGGACGGACTCTCCCTCAGATACGCAGTATTTT. Protein: CASSWWTDSPSDTQYF.

Worth noting for this clone: An end of the junction differs from the germline gene, which may be a read error. The rearrangement joins TRBV7-9 to TRBJ1-4, with 7 bases lining up with TRBD1. Germline CDR1 SEHNR, CDR2 FQNEAQ (reference sequence). The CDR3 sequence is 14 residues long. CDR3 bases: TGTGCCAGCAGTTTAGGGACAGCTAATGAAAAACTGTTTTTT. It is translated as CASSLGTANEKLFF.

The V gene is TRBV19, the J gene TRBJ1-2; possibly TRBD1 for D (6 bases). This CDR3 region has 14 residues. Germline loops: CDR1 LNHDA, CDR2 SQIVND (reference sequence). Trimming took off 7 bases at V and 7 bases at J, with 19 bases between the two ends. The DNA of the CDR3 is TGTGCCAGTATGGCCCCAGGGGTATTGAGTGGCTACACCTTC. This gives the protein CASMAPGVLSGYTF.

The rearrangement links TRBV7-2 to TRBJ2-1, with 11 bases matching TRBD2. This CDR3 is built from 19 residues. The V and J ends lost 5 bases and 1 base, in that order; junction bases with no gene match: 13. Per germline, CDR1 SGHTA and CDR2 FQGNSA. CDR3 in DNA: TGTGCCAGCAGCCCCTGGGGCGGACTAGCGGGCACATCCTACAATGAGCAGTTCTTC. Translation: CASSPWGGLAGTSYNEQFF.

The chain carries TRBV7-8 and TRBJ1-5; 8 nucleotides agree with TRBD1. The CDR3 runs to 16 residues. With 5 bases clipped from V and 5 bases from J, the junction kept 11 bases outside the gene matches. Per the germline V gene, CDR1 is SGHVS and CDR2 is FQNEAQ. CDR3 loop: CASSLSWGTGYQPQHF. Here the CDR3 DNA reads TGTGCCAGCAGCCTTTCCTGGGGGACAGGTTATCAGCCCCAGCATTTT.